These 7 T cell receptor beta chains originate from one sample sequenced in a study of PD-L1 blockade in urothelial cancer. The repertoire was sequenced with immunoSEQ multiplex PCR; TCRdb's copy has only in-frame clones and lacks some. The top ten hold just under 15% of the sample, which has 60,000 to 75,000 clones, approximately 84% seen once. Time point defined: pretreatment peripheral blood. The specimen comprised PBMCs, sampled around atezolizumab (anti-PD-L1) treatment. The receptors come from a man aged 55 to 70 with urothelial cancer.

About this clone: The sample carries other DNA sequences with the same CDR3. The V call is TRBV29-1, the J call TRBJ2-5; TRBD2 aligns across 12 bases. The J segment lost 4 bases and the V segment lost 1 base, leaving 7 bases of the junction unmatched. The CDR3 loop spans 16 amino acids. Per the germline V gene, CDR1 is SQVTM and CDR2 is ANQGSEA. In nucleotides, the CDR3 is TGCAGCGTTGAAGGGCTAGCGGGGGGGCGAGGAGAGACCCAGTACTTC. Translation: CSVEGLAGGRGETQYF. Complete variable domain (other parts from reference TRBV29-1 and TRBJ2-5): SAVISQKPSRDICQRGTSLTIQCQVDSQVTMMFWYRQQPGQSLTLIATANQGSEATYESGFVIDKFPISRPNLTFSTLTVSNMSPEDSSIYLCSVEGLAGGRGETQYFGPGTRLLVL.

The CDR3 sequence is CASRDRQAPSKRYTF. The CDR3 nucleotides read TGTGCCAGTAGGGACCGACAGGCCCCCTCCAAGAGGTACACCTTC. The rearrangement links TRBV19 to TRBJ1-2, with D possibly TRBD1 on 6 matching bases. This CDR3 comprises 15 residues. V lost 6 bases and J 11 bases, leaving 25 bases between the germline ends. Germline V gene data show CDR1 as LNHDA and CDR2 as SQIVND (reference sequence).

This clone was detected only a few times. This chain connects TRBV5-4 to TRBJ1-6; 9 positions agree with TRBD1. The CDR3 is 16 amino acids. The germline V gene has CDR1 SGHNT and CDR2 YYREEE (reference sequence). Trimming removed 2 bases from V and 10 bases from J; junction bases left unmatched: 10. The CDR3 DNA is TGTGCCAGCAGCTTAGCTGTGGGACAGGGTAGCTCACCCCTCCACTTT. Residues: CASSLAVGQGSSPLHF.

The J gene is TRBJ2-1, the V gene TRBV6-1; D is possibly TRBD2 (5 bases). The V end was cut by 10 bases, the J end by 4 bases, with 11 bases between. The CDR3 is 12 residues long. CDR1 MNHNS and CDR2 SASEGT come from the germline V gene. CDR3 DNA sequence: TGTGCCACCGGGGTAAGGTACAATGAGCAGTTCTTC. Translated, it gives CATGVRYNEQFF.

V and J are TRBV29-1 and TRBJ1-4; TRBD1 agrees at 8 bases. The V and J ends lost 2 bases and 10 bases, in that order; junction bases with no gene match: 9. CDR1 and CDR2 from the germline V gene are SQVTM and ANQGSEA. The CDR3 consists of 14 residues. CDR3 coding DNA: TGCAGCGTTGAAAACGTCCAGGGGGCGGGAAAACTGTTTTTT. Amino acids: CSVENVQGAGKLFF. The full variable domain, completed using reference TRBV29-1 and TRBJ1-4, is SAVISQKPSRDICQRGTSLTIQCQVDSQVTMMFWYRQQPGQSLTLIATANQGSEATYESGFVIDKFPISRPNLTFSTLTVSNMSPEDSSIYLCSVENVQGAGKLFFGSGTQLSVL.

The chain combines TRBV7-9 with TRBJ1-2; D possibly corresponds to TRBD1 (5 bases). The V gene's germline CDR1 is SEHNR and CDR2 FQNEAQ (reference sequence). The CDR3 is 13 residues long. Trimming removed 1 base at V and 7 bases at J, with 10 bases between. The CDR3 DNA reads TGTGCCAGCAGCTTAGAGGGGCTAGGTGGCTACACCTTC. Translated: CASSLEGLGGYTF.

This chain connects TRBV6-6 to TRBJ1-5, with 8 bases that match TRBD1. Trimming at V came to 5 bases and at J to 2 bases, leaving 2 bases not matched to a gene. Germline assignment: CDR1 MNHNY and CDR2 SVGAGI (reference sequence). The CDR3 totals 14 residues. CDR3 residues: CASSKTGGNQPQHF. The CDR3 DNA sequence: TGTGCCAGCAGTAAGACAGGGGGCAATCAGCCCCAGCATTTT.